One and the same sample provided the 9 T cell receptor beta chains below, sequenced in a study of T cell responses to AZD1222 COVID-19 vaccine. Sequencing was performed with immunoSEQ multiplex PCR; in TCRdb, only in-frame clones are kept and a portion is missing. The table lists approximately 120,000 clones, 90% of them singletons, with less than 4.5% in the top ten. The source was peripheral blood, collected on day 0 of MenACWY control vaccination. Receptor source: an adult in good health.

The rearrangement links TRBV4-3 to TRBJ2-2; the D gene is possibly TRBD2 (6 bases). The germline CDR1 and CDR2 sequences are LGHNA and YSLEER. Deletions cut 0 bases from V and 7 bases from J, with 9 bases between. The CDR3 spans 14 residues. The CDR3 coding sequence is TGCGCCAGCAGCCAAGACGGGAGTCTCGGGGAGCTGTTTTTT. It is translated as CASSQDGSLGELFF.

V gene TRBV7-9 combines with J gene TRBJ1-1, with 7 bases matching TRBD1. Germline V gene sequence: CDR1 SEHNR, CDR2 FQNEAQ (reference sequence). The CDR3 sequence is 14 residues long. Unmatched junction bases numbered 4, after V lost 1 base and J lost 5 bases. The CDR3 sequence is CASSLVQGGTEAFF. DNA for the CDR3: TGTGCCAGCAGCTTAGTTCAGGGGGGAACTGAAGCTTTCTTT.

The chain is built from TRBV6-5 and TRBJ1-3; no definite D call. The germline V and J ends were trimmed by 10 bases and 0 bases, with 13 bases remaining between them. The CDR3 totals 14 residues. The germline gives CDR1 MNHEY, CDR2 SVGAGI. CDR3 amino acids: CATWPGFSGNTIYF. Written as DNA, the CDR3 is TGTGCCACCTGGCCCGGGTTCTCTGGAAACACCATATATTTT.

The chain is built from TRBV4-1 and TRBJ2-1; perhaps TRBD1 as D (6 bases). CDR1 and CDR2 from the germline V gene are MGHRA and YSYEKL. CDR3 length: 15 amino acids. V was trimmed by 2 bases and J by 8 bases, leaving 16 bases between them. The DNA for the CDR3 is TGCGCCAGCAGCCAACCCCGACAGGCTAGTTATGAGCAGTTCTTC. Amino acid sequence: CASSQPRQASYEQFF.

The V call is TRBV2, the J call TRBJ1-3; TRBD1 might be the D (5 bases). Looked up from germline, CDR1 is SNHLY and CDR2 is FYNNEI. Trimming removed 7 bases from V and 9 bases from J, with 7 bases in between. This CDR3 has 10 residues. Here the CDR3 reads CASKRGTIYF. The CDR3 DNA is TGTGCCAGCAAAAGGGGCACCATATATTTT.

The V and J genes are TRBV11-2 and TRBJ2-7; 11 bases are shared with TRBD2. The germline V gene encodes CDR1 SGHAT and CDR2 FQNNGV. CDR3 length: 18 residues. Trimming at V came to 0 bases and at J to 0 bases, leaving 7 bases not matched to a gene. CDR3 loop: CASSLDLAGGIISYEQYF. As DNA, the CDR3 is TGTGCCAGCAGCTTAGACCTAGCGGGAGGAATCATCTCCTACGAGCAGTACTTC.

This chain joins TRBV25-1 and TRBJ2-7; 14 nucleotides line up with TRBD2. J gave up 9 bases and V 4 bases, and 11 bases lay outside the gene matches. Germline V lookup: CDR1 MGHDK, CDR2 SYGVNS. The CDR3 spans 16 residues. This chain's CDR3 is CASSGRLAGGFKGQYF. In DNA, the CDR3 is TGTGCCAGCAGTGGGCGACTAGCGGGAGGGTTTAAAGGGCAGTACTTC.

CDR3 sequence: CATSPLRENSPLHF. CDR3 bases: TGTGCCACCAGCCCCCTCCGGGAGAATTCACCCCTCCACTTT. The chain is built from TRBV15 and TRBJ1-6; D is ambiguous. CDR3 length equals 14 residues. Trimming took off 5 bases at V and 7 bases at J, with 12 bases between the two ends. Germline V gives CDR1 LNHNV, CDR2 YYDKDF (reference sequence).

V gene TRBV7-2 combines with J gene TRBJ2-5; D remains ambiguous. Germline lookup yields CDR1 SGHTA and CDR2 FQGNSA. The ends were cut back, 5 bases at V and 1 base at J, with 11 bases in the middle. The CDR3 totals 14 residues. The CDR3 nucleotides are TGTGCCAGCAGCCTAAACCCCCTCCAAGAGACCCAGTACTTC. Protein sequence: CASSLNPLQETQYF.